This T cell receptor beta chain comes out of a study of shared clonotypes between healthy human individuals. For sorted subsets, about 200 ng DNA per replicate equaled 30,000 or so T cell genomes. Here immunoSEQ multiplex PCR was the method, and the copy in TCRdb shows in-frame clones only, minus some. The sample includes some 1.4 million clones, around 97% of them seen just once. Trimming shortened V by 2 bases and J by 1 base, and 11 bases separated the two germline ends. Germline CDR1 is SEHNR and CDR2 is FQNEAQ (reference sequence). The CDR3 spans 16 residues. The gene calls are TRBV7-9 and TRBJ1-4; D is possibly TRBD1 (5 bases). The origin of this receptor is a man aged 30 to 39 in good health. Sequenced material: naive CD4+ T cells sorted from blood. The subset: CD45RA+ positively selected. DNA for the CDR3: TGTGCCAGCAGCTTACGCCAGGGTGTAACTAATGAAAAACTGTTTTTT. It codes for CASSLRQGVTNEKLFF.